This TCR beta chain was recovered during a study of cytomegalovirus exposure and HLA in healthy donors. Study overall: The roughly 130 validation repertoires used the same platform as the roughly 670 first-cohort repertoires (as reported by a later analysis). Overall study findings and caveats: The classifier, whose performance was assessed in both the original and validation cohorts, reportedly diagnosed cytomegalovirus status with high specificity and sensitivity. A later analysis found first-cohort TCR clusters tended to co-occur in the 100 to 150 validation repertoires.

The CDR3 has 15 amino acids. V was pared by 1 base and J by 7 bases, with 4 bases of the junction left unmatched. Germline V gene data show CDR1 as SGHRS and CDR2 as YFSETQ. The donors were members of the validation cohort comprising about 130 subjects, separate from the roughly 730-subject first cohort. Sequencing used immunoSEQ multiplex PCR; TCRdb keeps in-frame clones, though not all of them. The sample has some 170,000 clones, around 92% seen once. A word on this clone: Its target is not known.

Sequences were obtained from PBMCs. This rearrangement joins TRBV5-1 to TRBJ2-2, with 10 positions matching TRBD1. This sequence originates from a woman in her late teens or twenties in good health and CMV-seropositive. The CDR3 sequence: CASSLRDRGFGELFF. The CDR3, as DNA: TGCGCCAGCAGCTTGCGGGACAGGGGCTTCGGGGAGCTGTTTTTT.